This T cell receptor beta chain was sequenced during a study of T cell responses to AZD1222 COVID-19 vaccine. Whole-study findings and limits: The reported proportion of spike-specific TCRs targeting unmutated variant regions was nearly half. Two AZD1222 doses significantly raised spike-specific TCR breadth and depth over controls.

Profiled with immunoSEQ multiplex PCR; TCRdb holds only in-frame clones, not every one. The sample holds over 50,000 clones; approximately 84% are singletons and the top ten take 25% to 30%. Concerning this clone: The antigen is undetermined.

Sequenced here: peripheral blood, sampled on day 0 of AZD1222 vaccination. The sequence came from an adult in good health.

The CDR3 region has the DNA TGCAGTGCTAGCCACGAATACGAGCAGTACTTC. This codes for CSASHEYEQYF. The V and J genes are TRBV20-1 and TRBJ2-7; D remains ambiguous. The CDR3 is made up of 11 amino acids. Germline V lookup: CDR1 DFQATT, CDR2 SNEGSKA (reference sequence). V was trimmed by 3 bases and J by 4 bases, leaving 7 bases between them.